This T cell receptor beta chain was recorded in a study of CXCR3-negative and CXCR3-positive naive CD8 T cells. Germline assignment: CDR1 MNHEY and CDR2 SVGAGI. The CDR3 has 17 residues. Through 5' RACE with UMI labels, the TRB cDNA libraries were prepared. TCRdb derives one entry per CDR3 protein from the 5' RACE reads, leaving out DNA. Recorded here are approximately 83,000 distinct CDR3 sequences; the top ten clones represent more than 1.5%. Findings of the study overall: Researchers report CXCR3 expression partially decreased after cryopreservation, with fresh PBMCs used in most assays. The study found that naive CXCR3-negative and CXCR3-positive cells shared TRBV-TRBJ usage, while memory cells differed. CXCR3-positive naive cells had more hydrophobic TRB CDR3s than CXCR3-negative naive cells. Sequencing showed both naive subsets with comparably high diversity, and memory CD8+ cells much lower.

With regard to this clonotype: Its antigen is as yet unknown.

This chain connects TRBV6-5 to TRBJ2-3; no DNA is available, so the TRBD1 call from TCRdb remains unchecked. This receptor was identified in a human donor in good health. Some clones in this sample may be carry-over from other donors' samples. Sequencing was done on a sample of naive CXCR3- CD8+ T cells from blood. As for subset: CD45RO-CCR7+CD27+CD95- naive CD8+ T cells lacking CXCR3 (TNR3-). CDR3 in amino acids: CASSYQPGQAMPDTQYF.